These 22 T cell receptor beta chains originate from one sample sequenced in a study of tumor-infiltrating lymphocytes in primary liver carcinoma. cDNA specific to TCR beta was made from approximately 0.55 ug of total RNA, with a constant-region primer employed for priming. Three nested multiplex PCR rounds, a slightly modified ARM-PCR method, built the TCR beta libraries. PCR rounds one and two used TRBV1-TRBV30 forward primers with a C-beta reverse primer for 10 cycles each. Each CDR3 protein is one row after TCRdb ran MiXCR on the multiplex PCR reads. The sample has about 210,000 distinct CDR3 sequences; around four fifths are singletons. From unsorted bulk tissue weighing about 20-32 mg, DNA and RNA were co-extracted. Source material: tumor tissue from primary liver carcinoma. These TCRs come from a man in his forties with primary liver carcinoma and hepatitis B virus infection.

The J gene is TRBJ2-5, the V gene TRBV11-3; TRBD2 matches 8 bases. CDR1 SGHNT and CDR2 YENEEA come from the germline V gene. The CDR3 has 16 residues. V shed 7 bases, J shed 5 bases, and the junction held 15 bases outside the gene matches. The CDR3 DNA reads TGTGCCAGCAATACAGGGACTAGTGGGAGCGGGGAGACCCAGTACTTC. Amino acid sequence: CASNTGTSGSGETQYF.

The V gene is TRBV29-1, the J gene TRBJ1-2; D might be TRBD1 (6 bases). Trimming stripped 8 bases from V and 11 bases from J, with 27 bases between. The CDR3 has 14 amino acids. Germline CDR1 is SQVTM and CDR2 is ANQGSEA. CDR3 amino acids: CSIKLGQSIYEYTF. The CDR3 bases are TGCAGCATCAAGTTAGGACAGTCGATCTATGAATACACCTTC.

Concerning this clonotype itself: This likely comes from a read error, as the CDR3 has no conserved phenylalanine or tryptophan at its end. The J gene is TRBJ2-2, the V gene TRBV11-2; weak D call: TRBD1 (5 bases). The germline CDR1 and CDR2 sequences are SGHAT and FQNNGV. The CDR3 is 14 amino acids. CDR3 in amino acids: CASSTDSDTGELFL. CDR3 coding DNA: TGTGCCAGTAGCACAGACTCGGACACCGGAGAGCTGTTTCTT.

About this clonotype itself: This may arise from a read error, as a much more abundant clone is one base away. V usage is TRBV10-3 and J usage is TRBJ2-1; D is possibly TRBD1 (6 bases). V was trimmed by 11 bases and J by 0 bases, leaving 17 bases between them. Germline lookup yields CDR1 ENHRY and CDR2 SYGVKD. The CDR3 spans 15 residues. CDR3 bases: TGTGCCGTAACCCCCCGGGACATCTCCTACAATGAGCAGTTCTTC. Amino acid sequence: CAVTPRDISYNEQFF.

Note on this clonotype: Given the absence of the conserved phenylalanine or tryptophan at the CDR3 end, a read error is likely. J is TRBJ1-1 and V is TRBV10-3; no reliable D call. From germline, CDR1 is ENHRY and CDR2 SYGVKD. The CDR3 consists of 16 residues. The CDR3 DNA is TGTGCCATCAATGAGTCGTGGACGGGCCCCAAGACTGAAGCTTTCTAT. This gives the protein CAINESWTGPKTEAFY.

The V call is TRBV2, the J call TRBJ2-1; D could derive from TRBD1 or TRBD2 (5 bases each). V gave up 6 bases and J gave up 9 bases, with 18 bases separating them. Germline V lookup: CDR1 SNHLY, CDR2 FYNNEI. This CDR3 has 14 residues. The CDR3 coding sequence is TGTGCCAGCAGCCGGGACGGCGAGGGATGTGAGCAGTTCTTC. This gives the protein CASSRDGEGCEQFF. Variable domain in full (rest from reference TRBV2 and TRBJ2-1): EPEVTQTPSHQVTQMGQEVILRCVPISNHLYFYWYRQILGQKVEFLVSFYNNEISEKSEIFDDQFSVERPDGSNFTLKIRSTKLEDSAMYFCASSRDGEGCEQFFGPGTRLTVL.

The V and J genes are TRBV12-3 or TRBV12-4 and TRBJ1-1, with TRBD1 as a possible D gene (6 bases). This CDR3 region has 14 residues. Trimming removed 3 bases from V and 7 bases from J, with 15 bases in between. The CDR3 is CASSFVDRDIEAFF. The DNA for the CDR3 is TGTGCCAGCAGTTTTGTGGATAGGGACATTGAAGCTTTCTTT.

Comments on this clonotype: One junction end disagrees with the germline gene, perhaps due to a read error. The rearrangement uses TRBV4-1 and TRBJ1-4; D remains unclear. Germline assignment: CDR1 MGHRA and CDR2 YSYEKL. The CDR3 covers 15 residues. The CDR3 region has the DNA TGCGCCAGCAGCCAAGGACTCACAACTAATGAAAAAGTGTTTTTT. Residues: CASSQGLTTNEKVFF.

About this clonotype: One end of the junction does not line up with germline, which may come from a read error. V is TRBV28 and J is TRBJ1-2; 7 nucleotides agree with TRBD1. The CDR3 spans 13 residues. The germline CDR1 and CDR2 sequences are MDHEN and SYDVKM. In DNA, the CDR3 is TGTGCCGGCAGTTTGGAGGGGGCATATGGCTACACCTTC. Protein sequence: CAGSLEGAYGYTF.

Worth noting for this clonotype: A read error may account for a junction end that differs from germline. The chain is built from TRBV11-3 and TRBJ2-1, with no clear D. CDR3 length equals 15 residues. Germline CDR1 and CDR2: SGHNT and YENEEA. DNA for the CDR3: TGTGCCAACAGCCCCCTCTTTACTGAGAGGAATGAGCAGTTCTTC. This gives the protein CANSPLFTERNEQFF.

Turning to this clonotype: A read error may account for a junction end that differs from germline. The chain combines TRBV29-1 with TRBJ2-7; D might be TRBD2 (5 bases). CDR3 length equals 13 residues. Germline V gives CDR1 SQVTM, CDR2 ANQGSEA. The CDR3, as DNA: TGCAGCCTGCGGGCCAGGACTGCTTACGGGCAGTACTTC. It is translated as CSLRARTAYGQYF.

The rearrangement joins TRBV29-1 to TRBJ2-7, with D possibly called TRBD1 or TRBD2 (5 bases each). Trimming pared 7 bases from V and 4 bases from J, leaving 26 bases between. CDR1 SQVTM and CDR2 ANQGSEA come from the germline V gene. The CDR3 is made up of 16 amino acids. CDR3 sequence reads: CSAMTSGTGTTYEQYF. The DNA of the CDR3 is TGCAGCGCCATGACATCAGGGACCGGCACTACATACGAGCAGTACTTC.

V and J are TRBV10-3 and TRBJ2-3; perhaps TRBD1 as D (7 bases). Germline V gives CDR1 ENHRY, CDR2 SYGVKD. Trimming shortened V by 9 bases and J by 3 bases, and 19 bases separated the two germline ends. The CDR3 totals 15 residues. The CDR3 sequence: CAIRTGGDSTDTQYF. As DNA, the CDR3 is TGTGCCATAAGGACGGGCGGGGACAGTACAGATACGCAGTATTTT.

Concerning this clonotype: At one boundary the junction diverges from the germline segment, which might be a read error. The J gene is TRBJ2-3, the V gene TRBV4-3; a weak D match, TRBD2 (5 bases). This CDR3 contains 15 residues. Germline CDR1 LGHNA, CDR2 YSLEER. CDR3 protein: CASSQDLGAGDAQYF. CDR3 sequence (DNA): TGCGCCAGCAGCCAAGATCTGGGAGCTGGAGATGCGCAGTATTTT.

On this clonotype: This CDR3 is missing its conserved last phenylalanine or tryptophan, likely due to a read error. The gene calls are TRBV10-2 and TRBJ2-3; D is uncertain. CDR1 and CDR2 from the germline V gene are WSHSY and SAAADI. The CDR3 spans 11 residues. Trimming shortened V by 6 bases and J by 2 bases, and 3 bases separated the two germline ends. The CDR3 nucleotides are TGCGCCAGCAGGCACACAGATACGCAGTATTTG. It codes for CASRHTDTQYL.

About this clonotype: The missing conserved phenylalanine or tryptophan at the end of this CDR3 makes a read error likely. The rearrangement uses TRBV11-1 and TRBJ2-1; TRBD1 matches at 7 bases. This CDR3 spans 16 amino acids. The germline V gene encodes CDR1 SGHAT and CDR2 FQDESV (reference sequence). Unmatched junction bases numbered 16, after V lost 7 bases and J lost 7 bases. For the CDR3, the DNA is TGTGCCAGCACCCCATCCCGACACAGGGGCTTAAATGAGCAGTTCATC. This translates into CASTPSRHRGLNEQFI.

With respect to this clonotype: At one boundary the junction diverges from the germline segment, which might be a read error. This rearrangement joins TRBV4-2 to TRBJ2-7; tentative D call: TRBD1 (6 bases). Germline loops: CDR1 LGHNA, CDR2 YNFKEQ. This CDR3 contains 14 residues. The CDR3 loop is CACSLTGTSYEQYF. The CDR3 DNA reads as TGTGCCTGCAGCCTTACCGGGACATCCTATGAGCAGTACTTC.

The rearrangement links TRBV30 to TRBJ1-4, with TRBD1 matching over 10 bases. The germline CDR1 and CDR2 sequences are GTSNPN and SVGIG (reference sequence). V gave up 2 bases and J gave up 7 bases; unmatched junction bases: 4. The CDR3 runs to 14 residues. The CDR3 bases are TGTGCCTGGAGTATGACAGGGGGCCGTGAAAAACTGTTTTTT. Encoded protein: CAWSMTGGREKLFF.

About this clonotype: Since the CDR3 does not end with the conserved phenylalanine or tryptophan, this likely comes from a read error. The chain combines TRBV12-5 with TRBJ2-2; the D gene is possibly TRBD2 (6 bases). The germline V and J ends were trimmed by 8 bases and 0 bases, with 13 bases remaining between them. Germline lookup yields CDR1 LGHNT and CDR2 FRNRAP. The CDR3 spans 15 residues. CDR3 DNA sequence: TGTGCTAGTAGTCCTAGCGAGACGAACACCGGGGAGCTGTTTTAT. It is translated as CASSPSETNTGELFY.

With regard to this clonotype: This is likely a read error, given that the CDR3 carries no conserved phenylalanine or tryptophan at its end. DNA of the CDR3: TGTGCCAGCTGTTACAAAGAGACCCAGTACCTC. Translated, it gives CASCYKETQYL. The J gene is TRBJ2-5, the V gene TRBV6-6; D not certain. Germline assignment: CDR1 MNHNY and CDR2 SVGAGI (reference sequence). This CDR3 is 11 amino acids long.

To note about this clonotype: This could be a read error, since a much larger clone is one nucleotide away. V and J are TRBV28 and TRBJ2-1; TRBD2 matches at 9 bases. CDR3 length: 14 amino acids. Germline V gene sequence: CDR1 MDHEN, CDR2 SYDVKM. The CDR3 sequence: CASSSAGNSGSGLF. CDR3 in DNA: TGTGCCAGCAGCTCCGCCGGGAATAGCGGGAGCGGACTCTTC.

The chain has TRBV6-1 and TRBJ2-7; the D call may be TRBD1 or TRBD2 (6 bases each). CDR3 length: 16 residues. Deletions cut 7 bases from V and 4 bases from J, with 23 bases between. Germline values: CDR1 MNHNS, CDR2 SASEGT. The CDR3 region has the DNA TGTGCCAGCATCCTCCATCCGGGAGAGGGGGATTACGAGCAGTACTTC. It codes for CASILHPGEGDYEQYF.